This paragraph reports one T cell receptor beta chain. These data are taken from a study of blood T cell repertoires in COVID-19. Study summary: Acute and convalescent COVID-19 samples came from the United States, Italy and Spain. Nucleic acid was either cDNA or gDNA, and it came from T cells, B-cell-depleted T cells, or PBMCs.

Some clones are missing from TCRdb's copy, which holds only in-frame ones; the method was immunoSEQ multiplex PCR. The data show fewer than 350,000 clones, around 90% seen once. Individuals drawn from 24 US areas were about 18 to 95 years old. Recovered status in Cohort 3 required two negative PCRs, clearance, or symptom resolution. V was pared by 3 bases and J by 8 bases, with 13 bases between. This CDR3 is 13 amino acids long. The germline gives CDR1 DFQATT, CDR2 SNEGSKA (reference sequence). This clonotype originated in a middle-aged woman who had recovered from COVID-19. The chain is built from TRBV20-1 and TRBJ1-4, with D perhaps matching TRBD1 (5 bases). What was sequenced was PBMCs or T cells enriched from blood (not recorded which). The CDR3 sequence: CSASDPAGEKLFF. In DNA form, the CDR3 reads TGCAGTGCTAGTGACCCGGCAGGGGAAAAACTGTTTTTT.